This T cell receptor beta chain was observed in a study of post-analysis software for immune sequencing data. Study as a whole: The cohort encompassed relapsing-remitting, secondary progressive and progressive-relapsing multiple sclerosis disease courses. Findings and limits, study-wide: Compared with controls, patients had more of five TRBV segments, including TRBV5-6, TRBV5-1 and TRBV20-1. Clustering by F measure revealed strong co-clustering among samples prepared together in one batch.

This clonotype was recorded a few times. What it recognizes is unknown. CDR1 is DFQATT and CDR2 is SNEGSKA in the germline V gene (reference sequence). CDR3 size: 15 residues. Trimming removed 3 bases from V and 3 bases from J; junction bases left unmatched: 7. Built from TCR beta cDNA, the libraries had unique molecular identifiers in them. A single record per CDR3 protein comes from TCRdb applying MiXCR to the PCR reads. The data contain roughly 800,000 distinct CDR3 sequences, approximately 30% of them singletons. This TCR came from a girl between 10 and 17 years old with multiple sclerosis. The chain employs TRBV20-1 and TRBJ2-3, with 9 bases that match TRBD1. The sample comprised blood. The CDR3 sequence is CSASGQGKGTDTQYF. CDR3 sequence (DNA): TGCAGTGCTAGTGGACAGGGGAAAGGTACAGATACGCAGTATTTT.